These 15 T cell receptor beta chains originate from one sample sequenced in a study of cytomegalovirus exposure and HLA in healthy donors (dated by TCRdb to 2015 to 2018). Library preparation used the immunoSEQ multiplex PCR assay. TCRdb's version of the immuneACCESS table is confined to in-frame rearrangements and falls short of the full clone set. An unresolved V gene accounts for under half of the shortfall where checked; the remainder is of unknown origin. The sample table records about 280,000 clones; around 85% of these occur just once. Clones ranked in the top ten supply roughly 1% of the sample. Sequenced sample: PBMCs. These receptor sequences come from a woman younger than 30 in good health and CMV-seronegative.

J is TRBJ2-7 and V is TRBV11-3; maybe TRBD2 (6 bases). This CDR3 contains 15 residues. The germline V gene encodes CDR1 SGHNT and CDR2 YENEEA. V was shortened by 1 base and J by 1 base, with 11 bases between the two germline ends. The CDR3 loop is CASSLGVAESYEQYF. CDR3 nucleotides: TGTGCCAGCAGCTTAGGGGTAGCGGAGTCCTACGAGCAGTACTTC.

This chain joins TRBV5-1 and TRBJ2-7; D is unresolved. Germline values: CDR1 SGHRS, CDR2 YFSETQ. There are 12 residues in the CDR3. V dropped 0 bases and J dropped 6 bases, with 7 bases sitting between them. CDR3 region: CASSLERSEQYF. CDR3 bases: TGCGCCAGCAGCTTGGAGCGAAGCGAGCAGTACTTC.

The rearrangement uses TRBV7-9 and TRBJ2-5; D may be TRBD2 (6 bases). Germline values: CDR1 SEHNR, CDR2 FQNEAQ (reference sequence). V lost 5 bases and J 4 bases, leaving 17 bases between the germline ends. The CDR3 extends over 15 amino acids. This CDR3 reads CASSAGDWSAETQYF. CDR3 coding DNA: TGTGCCAGCAGCGCCGGGGACTGGTCTGCAGAGACCCAGTACTTC.

Written as DNA, the CDR3 is TGCGCCAGCAGCTTGAACAGGGCTGAAGCTTTCTTT. It codes for CASSLNRAEAFF. V usage is TRBV5-1 and J usage is TRBJ1-1; D is perhaps TRBD1 (6 bases). V lost 1 base and J 6 bases, leaving 7 bases between the germline ends. The CDR3 consists of 12 residues. Germline V gene sequence: CDR1 SGHRS, CDR2 YFSETQ.

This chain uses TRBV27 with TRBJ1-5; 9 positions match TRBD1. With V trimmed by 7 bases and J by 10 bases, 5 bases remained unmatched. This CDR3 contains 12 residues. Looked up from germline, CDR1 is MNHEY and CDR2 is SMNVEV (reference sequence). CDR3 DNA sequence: TGTGCCAGCAAGACAGGGGGAGGACCCCAGCATTTT. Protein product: CASKTGGGPQHF.

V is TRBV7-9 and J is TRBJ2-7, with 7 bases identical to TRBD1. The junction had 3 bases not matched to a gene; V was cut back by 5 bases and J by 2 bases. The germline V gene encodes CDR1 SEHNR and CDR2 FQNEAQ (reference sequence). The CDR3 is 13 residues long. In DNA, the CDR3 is TGTGCCAGCAGCCGGGACAGAACCTACGAGCAGTACTTC. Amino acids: CASSRDRTYEQYF.

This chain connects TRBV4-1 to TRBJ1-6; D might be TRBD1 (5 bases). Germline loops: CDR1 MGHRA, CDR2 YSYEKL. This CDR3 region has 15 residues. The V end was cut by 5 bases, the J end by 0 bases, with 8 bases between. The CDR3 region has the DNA TGCGCCAGCAGCGCAGGGAACTCCTATAATTCACCCCTCCACTTT. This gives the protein CASSAGNSYNSPLHF.

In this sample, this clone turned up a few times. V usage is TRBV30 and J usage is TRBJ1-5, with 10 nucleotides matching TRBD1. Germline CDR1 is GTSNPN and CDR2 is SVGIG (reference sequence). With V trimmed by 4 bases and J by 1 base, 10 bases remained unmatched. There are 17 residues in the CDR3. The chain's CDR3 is CAWTLRDRGRSNQPQHF. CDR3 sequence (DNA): TGTGCCTGGACGCTCCGGGACAGGGGAAGGAGCAATCAGCCCCAGCATTTT.

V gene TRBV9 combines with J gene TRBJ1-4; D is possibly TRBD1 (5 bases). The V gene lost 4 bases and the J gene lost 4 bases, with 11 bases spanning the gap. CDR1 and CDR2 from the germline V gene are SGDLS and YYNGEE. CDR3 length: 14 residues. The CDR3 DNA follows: TGTGCCAGCAGCCTCGGGGGGGTTAATGAAAAACTGTTTTTT. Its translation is CASSLGGVNEKLFF.

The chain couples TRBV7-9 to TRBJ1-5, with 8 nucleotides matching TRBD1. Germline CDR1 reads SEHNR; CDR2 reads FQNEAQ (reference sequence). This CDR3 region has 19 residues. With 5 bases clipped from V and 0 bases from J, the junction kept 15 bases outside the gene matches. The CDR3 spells CASSAGNRGGSYSNQPQHF. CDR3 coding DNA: TGTGCCAGCAGCGCCGGGAACAGGGGGGGCAGCTATAGCAATCAGCCCCAGCATTTT. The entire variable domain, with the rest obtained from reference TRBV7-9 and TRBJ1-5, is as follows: DTGVSQNPRHKITKRGQNVTFRCDPISEHNRLYWYRQTLGQGPEFLTYFQNEAQLEKSRLLSDRFSAERPKGSFSTLEIQRTEQGDSAMYLCASSAGNRGGSYSNQPQHFGDGTRLSIL.

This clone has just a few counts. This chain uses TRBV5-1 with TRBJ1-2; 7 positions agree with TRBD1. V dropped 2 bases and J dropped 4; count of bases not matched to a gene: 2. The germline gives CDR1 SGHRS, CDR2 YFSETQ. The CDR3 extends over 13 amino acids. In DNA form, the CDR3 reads TGCGCCAGCAGCTTAAGACAGGGCTATGGCTACACCTTC. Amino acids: CASSLRQGYGYTF.

The CDR3 nucleotides read TGTGCCAGCAGCGCTAGCTTTGCGAACACCGGGGAGCTGTTTTTT. Amino acid sequence: CASSASFANTGELFF. The chain has TRBV6-4 and TRBJ2-2; TRBD2 might be the D (5 bases). Germline V lookup: CDR1 MRHNA, CDR2 SNTAGT. The CDR3 totals 15 residues. V lost 6 bases to trimming and J lost 0 bases, with 11 bases between them.

The CDR3 reads CASSAGRLYGYTF. DNA of the CDR3: TGTGCCAGCAGTGCGGGACGGCTATATGGCTACACCTTC. The chain uses TRBV27 and TRBJ1-2; possibly TRBD1 for D (5 bases). The germline CDR1 and CDR2 sequences are MNHEY and SMNVEV (reference sequence). Trimming pared 5 bases from V and 5 bases from J, leaving 12 bases between. The CDR3 has 13 amino acids.

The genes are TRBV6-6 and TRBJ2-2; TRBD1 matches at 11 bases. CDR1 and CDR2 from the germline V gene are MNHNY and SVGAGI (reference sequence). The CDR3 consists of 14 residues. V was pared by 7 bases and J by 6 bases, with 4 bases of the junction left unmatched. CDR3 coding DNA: TGTGCCAGCACACCGGGACAGGGGGCCGGGGAGCTGTTTTTT. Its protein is CASTPGQGAGELFF.

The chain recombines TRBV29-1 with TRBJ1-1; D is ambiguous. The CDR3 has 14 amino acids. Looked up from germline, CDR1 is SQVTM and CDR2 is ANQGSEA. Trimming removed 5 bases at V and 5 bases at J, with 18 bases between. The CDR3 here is CSVLYPGVRTEAFF. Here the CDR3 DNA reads TGCAGCGTTCTCTACCCGGGTGTAAGGACTGAAGCTTTCTTT.